This T cell receptor (beta chain) emerged from a study of T cells in Graves' hyperthyroidism and ophthalmopathy. TCR beta CDR3 regions were amplified from RNA transcripts. First-round RT-PCR with HTBI primers amplified the TCR CDR3 region. TCRdb passed the multiplex PCR reads through MiXCR, listing each CDR3 protein once. The sample lists about 640,000 distinct CDR3 sequences; under 25% were seen once. General study findings and limits: Stable hyperthyroidism was told apart from ophthalmopathy by a model built on 13 V-J features.

This clonotype was recorded a few times. Its cognate antigen is unknown. The CDR3 has 15 amino acids. V shed 0 bases and J shed 2 bases, with 10 bases lying between them. Germline assignment: CDR1 SGHDT and CDR2 YYEEEE. Exclusion of patients followed from uncontrolled infection, other autoimmune disease, pregnancy or lactation. Specimen: blood. The chain couples TRBV5-6 to TRBJ2-3; D uncertain. This clonotype was sampled from a man aged 30 to 39 with Graves' ophthalmopathy. The CDR3 sequence: CASSLGGFSTDTQYF. CDR3 nucleotide sequence: TGTGCCAGCAGCTTGGGGGGTTTCTCCACAGATACGCAGTATTTT.